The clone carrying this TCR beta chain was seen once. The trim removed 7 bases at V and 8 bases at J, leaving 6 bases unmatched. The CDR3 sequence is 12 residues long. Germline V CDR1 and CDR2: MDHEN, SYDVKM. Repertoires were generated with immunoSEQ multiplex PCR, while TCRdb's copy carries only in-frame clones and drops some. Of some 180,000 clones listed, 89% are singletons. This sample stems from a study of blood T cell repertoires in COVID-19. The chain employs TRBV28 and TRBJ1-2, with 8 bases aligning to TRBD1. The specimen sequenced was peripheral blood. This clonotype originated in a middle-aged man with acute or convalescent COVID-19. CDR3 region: CASNRGALGYTF. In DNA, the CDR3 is TGTGCCAGCAACAGGGGGGCATTGGGCTACACCTTC.